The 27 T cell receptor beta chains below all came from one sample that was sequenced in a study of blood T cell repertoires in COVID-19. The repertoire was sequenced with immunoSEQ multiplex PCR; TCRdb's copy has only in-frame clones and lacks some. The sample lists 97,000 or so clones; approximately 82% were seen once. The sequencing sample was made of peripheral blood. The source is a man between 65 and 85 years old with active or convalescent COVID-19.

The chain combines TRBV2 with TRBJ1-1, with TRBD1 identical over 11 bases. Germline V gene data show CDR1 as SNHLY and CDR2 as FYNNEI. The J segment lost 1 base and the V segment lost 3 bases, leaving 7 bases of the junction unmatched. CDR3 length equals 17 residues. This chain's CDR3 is CASSDGTGGPKNTEAFF. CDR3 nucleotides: TGTGCCAGCAGTGATGGGACAGGGGGTCCAAAGAACACTGAAGCTTTCTTT.

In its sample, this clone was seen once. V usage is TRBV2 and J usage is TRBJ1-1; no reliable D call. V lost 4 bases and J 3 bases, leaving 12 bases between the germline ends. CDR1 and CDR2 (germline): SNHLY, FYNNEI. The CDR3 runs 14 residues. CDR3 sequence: CASSGTFGDTEAFF. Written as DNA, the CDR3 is TGTGCCAGCAGTGGGACCTTCGGGGACACTGAAGCTTTCTTT.

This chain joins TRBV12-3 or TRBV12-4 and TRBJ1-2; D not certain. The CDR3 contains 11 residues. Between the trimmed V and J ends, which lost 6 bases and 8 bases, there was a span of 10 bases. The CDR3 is CASSLHQGYTF. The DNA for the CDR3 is TGTGCCAGCAGCTTACATCAGGGCTACACCTTC.

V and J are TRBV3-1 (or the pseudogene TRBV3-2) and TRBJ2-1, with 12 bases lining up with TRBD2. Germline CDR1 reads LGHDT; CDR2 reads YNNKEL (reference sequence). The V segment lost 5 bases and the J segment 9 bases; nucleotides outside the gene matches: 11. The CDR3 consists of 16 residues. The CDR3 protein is CASSGASGGAASEQFF. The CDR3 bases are TGTGCCAGCAGCGGAGCTAGCGGGGGGGCTGCTAGTGAGCAGTTCTTC.

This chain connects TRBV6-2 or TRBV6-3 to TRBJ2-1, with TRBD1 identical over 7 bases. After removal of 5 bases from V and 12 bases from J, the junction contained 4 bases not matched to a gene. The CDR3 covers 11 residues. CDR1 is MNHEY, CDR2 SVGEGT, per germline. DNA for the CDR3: TGTGCCAGCAGTCACGGACAGGTGCAGTTCTTC. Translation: CASSHGQVQFF.

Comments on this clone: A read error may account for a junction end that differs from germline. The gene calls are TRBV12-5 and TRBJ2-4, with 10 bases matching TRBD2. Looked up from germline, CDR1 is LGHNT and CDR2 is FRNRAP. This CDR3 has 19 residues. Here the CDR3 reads CASGLWSGGAPGVKNIQYF. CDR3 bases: TGTGCTAGCGGTTTATGGAGCGGGGGGGCCCCCGGAGTCAAAAACATTCAGTACTTC.

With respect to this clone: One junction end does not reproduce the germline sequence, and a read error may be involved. The CDR3 loop reads CATSAQGGWETQYF. CDR3 nucleotide sequence: TGTGCCACCAGCGCCCAAGGGGGCTGGGAGACCCAGTACTTC. The chain carries TRBV5-4 and TRBJ2-5; 7 nucleotides match TRBD1. Germline CDR1 and CDR2: SGHNT and YYREEE (reference sequence). The CDR3 runs to 14 residues.

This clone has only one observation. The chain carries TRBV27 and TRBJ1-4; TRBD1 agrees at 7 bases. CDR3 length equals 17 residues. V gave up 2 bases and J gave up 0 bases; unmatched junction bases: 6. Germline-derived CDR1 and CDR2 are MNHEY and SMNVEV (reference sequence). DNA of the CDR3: TGTGCCAGCAGTTTACAGGACAGGACCGCAACTAATGAAAAACTGTTTTTT. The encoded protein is CASSLQDRTATNEKLFF.

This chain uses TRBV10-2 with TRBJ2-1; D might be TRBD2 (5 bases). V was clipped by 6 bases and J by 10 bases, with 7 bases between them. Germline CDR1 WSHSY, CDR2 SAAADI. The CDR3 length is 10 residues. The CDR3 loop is CASREGEQFF. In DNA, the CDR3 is TGCGCCAGCAGAGAGGGCGAGCAGTTCTTC.

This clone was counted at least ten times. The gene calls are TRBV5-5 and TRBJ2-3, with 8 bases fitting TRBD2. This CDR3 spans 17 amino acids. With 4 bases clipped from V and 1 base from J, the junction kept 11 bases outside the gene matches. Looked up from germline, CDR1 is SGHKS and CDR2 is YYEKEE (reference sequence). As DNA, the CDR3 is TGTGCCAGCAGCGCGACGGGACTAGGCATGGGCACAGATACGCAGTATTTT. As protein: CASSATGLGMGTDTQYF.

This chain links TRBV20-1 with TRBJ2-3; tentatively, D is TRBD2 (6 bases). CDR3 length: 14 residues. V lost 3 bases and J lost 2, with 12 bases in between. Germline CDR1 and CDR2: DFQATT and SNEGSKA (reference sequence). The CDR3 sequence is CSASGDSNTDTQYF. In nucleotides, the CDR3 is TGCAGTGCTAGTGGGGACTCCAACACAGATACGCAGTATTTT.

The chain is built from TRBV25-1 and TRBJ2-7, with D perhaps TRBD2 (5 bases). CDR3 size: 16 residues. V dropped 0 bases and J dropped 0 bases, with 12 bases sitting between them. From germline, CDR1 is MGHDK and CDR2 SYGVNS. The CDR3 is CASSEYSGKSSYEQYF. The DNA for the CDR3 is TGTGCCAGCAGTGAATACTCGGGGAAGAGCTCCTACGAGCAGTACTTC.

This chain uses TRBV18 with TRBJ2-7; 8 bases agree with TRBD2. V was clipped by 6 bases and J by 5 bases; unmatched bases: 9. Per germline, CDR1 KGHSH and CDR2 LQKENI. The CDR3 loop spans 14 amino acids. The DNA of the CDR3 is TGTGCCAGCTCGCCGGGCCTCGGGGGGGACGAGCAGTACTTC. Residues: CASSPGLGGDEQYF.

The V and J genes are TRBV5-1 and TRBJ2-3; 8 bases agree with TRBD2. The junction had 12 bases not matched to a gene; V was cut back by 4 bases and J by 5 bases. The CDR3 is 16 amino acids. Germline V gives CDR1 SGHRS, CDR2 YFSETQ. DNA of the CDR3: TGCGCCAGCAGCCTTCAGGCGGGGGCGGGGGGAGATACGCAGTATTTT. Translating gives CASSLQAGAGGDTQYF.

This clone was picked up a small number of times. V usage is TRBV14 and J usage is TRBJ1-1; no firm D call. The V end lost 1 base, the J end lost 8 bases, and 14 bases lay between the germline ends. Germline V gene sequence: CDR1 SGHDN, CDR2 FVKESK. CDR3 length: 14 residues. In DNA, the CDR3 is TGTGCCAGCAGCCAAGGGGGTTGGAGGCCCGAAGCTTTCTTT. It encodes CASSQGGWRPEAFF.

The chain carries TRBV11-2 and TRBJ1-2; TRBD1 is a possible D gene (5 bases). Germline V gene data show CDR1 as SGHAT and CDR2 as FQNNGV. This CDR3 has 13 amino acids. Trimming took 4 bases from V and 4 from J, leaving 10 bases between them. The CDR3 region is CASSSIGVYGYTF. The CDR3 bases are TGTGCCAGCAGCTCTATAGGGGTCTATGGCTACACCTTC.

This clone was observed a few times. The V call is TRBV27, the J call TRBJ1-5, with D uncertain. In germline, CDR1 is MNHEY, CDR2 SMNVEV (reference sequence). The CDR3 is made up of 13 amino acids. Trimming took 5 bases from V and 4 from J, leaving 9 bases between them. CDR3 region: CASSQRTNQPQHF. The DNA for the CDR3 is TGTGCCAGCAGTCAACGGACTAATCAGCCCCAGCATTTT.

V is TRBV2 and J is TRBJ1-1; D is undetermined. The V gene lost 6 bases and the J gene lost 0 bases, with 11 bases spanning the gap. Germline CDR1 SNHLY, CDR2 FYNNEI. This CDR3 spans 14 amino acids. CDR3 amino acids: CASRILGVNTEAFF. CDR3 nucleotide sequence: TGTGCCAGCAGGATCCTCGGGGTGAACACTGAAGCTTTCTTT.

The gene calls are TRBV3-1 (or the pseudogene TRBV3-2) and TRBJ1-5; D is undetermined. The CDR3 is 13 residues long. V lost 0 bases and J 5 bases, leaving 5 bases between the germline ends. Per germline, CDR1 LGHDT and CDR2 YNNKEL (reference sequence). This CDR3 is CASSQDRDQPQHF. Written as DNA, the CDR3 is TGTGCCAGCAGCCAAGATCGAGATCAGCCCCAGCATTTT.

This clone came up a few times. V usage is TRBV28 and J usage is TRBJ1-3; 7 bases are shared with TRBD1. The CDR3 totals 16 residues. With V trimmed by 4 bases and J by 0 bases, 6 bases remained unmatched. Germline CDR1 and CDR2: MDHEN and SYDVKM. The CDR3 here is CASSYTDRFSGNTIYF. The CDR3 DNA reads TGTGCCAGCAGTTATACGGACAGGTTCTCTGGAAACACCATATATTTT.

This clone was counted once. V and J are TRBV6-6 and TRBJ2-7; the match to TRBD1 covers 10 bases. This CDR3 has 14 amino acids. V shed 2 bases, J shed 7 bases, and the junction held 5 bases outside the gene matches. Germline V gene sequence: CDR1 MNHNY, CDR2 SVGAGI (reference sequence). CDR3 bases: TGTGCCAGCAGTTACCGACAGGGGGCGAAGGAGCAGTACTTC. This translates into CASSYRQGAKEQYF.

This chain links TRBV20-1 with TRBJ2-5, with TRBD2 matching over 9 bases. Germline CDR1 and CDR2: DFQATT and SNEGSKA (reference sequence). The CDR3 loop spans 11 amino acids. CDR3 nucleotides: TGCACCGGACTAGCGAGAGAGACCCAGTACTTC. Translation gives CTGLARETQYF.

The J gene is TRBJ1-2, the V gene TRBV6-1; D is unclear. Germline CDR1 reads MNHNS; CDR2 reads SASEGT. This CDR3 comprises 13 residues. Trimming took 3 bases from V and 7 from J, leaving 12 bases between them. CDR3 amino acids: CASSEGRLGGYTF. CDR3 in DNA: TGTGCCAGCAGTGAGGGGAGACTGGGTGGCTACACCTTC.

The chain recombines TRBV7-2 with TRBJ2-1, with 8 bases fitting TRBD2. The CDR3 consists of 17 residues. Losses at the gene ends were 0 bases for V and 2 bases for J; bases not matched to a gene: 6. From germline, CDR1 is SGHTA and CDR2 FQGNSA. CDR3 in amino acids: CASSLAPSGLPYNEQFF. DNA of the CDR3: TGTGCCAGCAGCTTAGCGCCTAGCGGGTTGCCCTACAATGAGCAGTTCTTC.

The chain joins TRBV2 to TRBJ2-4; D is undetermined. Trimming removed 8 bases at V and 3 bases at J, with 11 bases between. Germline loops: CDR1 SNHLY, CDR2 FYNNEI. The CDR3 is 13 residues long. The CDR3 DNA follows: TGTGCCAGCGCATCCACGGGCAAAAACATTCAGTACTTC. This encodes CASASTGKNIQYF.

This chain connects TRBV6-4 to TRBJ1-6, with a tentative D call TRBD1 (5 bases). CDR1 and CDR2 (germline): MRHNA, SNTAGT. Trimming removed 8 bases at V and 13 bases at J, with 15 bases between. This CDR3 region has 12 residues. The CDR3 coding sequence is TGTGCCAGCGGAGGGACCGGAGTCCCCCTCCACTTT. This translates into CASGGTGVPLHF.

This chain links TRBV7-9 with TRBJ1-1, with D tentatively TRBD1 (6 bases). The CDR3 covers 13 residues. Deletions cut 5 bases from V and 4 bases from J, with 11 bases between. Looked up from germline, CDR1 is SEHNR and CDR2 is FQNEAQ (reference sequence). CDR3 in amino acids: CASSVTGTTEAFF. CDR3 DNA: TGTGCCAGCAGCGTCACAGGGACCACTGAAGCTTTCTTT.